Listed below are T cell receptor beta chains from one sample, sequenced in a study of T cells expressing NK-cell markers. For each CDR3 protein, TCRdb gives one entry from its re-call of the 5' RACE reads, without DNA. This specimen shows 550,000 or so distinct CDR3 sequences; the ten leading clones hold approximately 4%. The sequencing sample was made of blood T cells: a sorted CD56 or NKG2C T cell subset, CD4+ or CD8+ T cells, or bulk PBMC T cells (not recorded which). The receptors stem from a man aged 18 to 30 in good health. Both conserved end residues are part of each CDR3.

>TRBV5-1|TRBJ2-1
CASSGWDSSYNEQFF
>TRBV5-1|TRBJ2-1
CASSLVNSGISYNEQFF
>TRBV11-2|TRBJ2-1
CASSPPGRRYNEQFF
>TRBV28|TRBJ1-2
CASSFSSPVGSNYGYTF
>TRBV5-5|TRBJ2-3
CASSLPQGFTDTQYF
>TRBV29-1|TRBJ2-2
CSVGLPRENTGELFF
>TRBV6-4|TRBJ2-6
CASSDSRTGANVLTF
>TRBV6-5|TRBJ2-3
CASSYSRDTQYF
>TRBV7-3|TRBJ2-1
CASSLTAGSSYNEQFF
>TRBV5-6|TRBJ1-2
CASSLHQGQNGYTF
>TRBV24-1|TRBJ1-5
CATSDFGTFKPQHF
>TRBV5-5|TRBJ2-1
CASSLAKGGSRNEQFF
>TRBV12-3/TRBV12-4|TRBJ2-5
CASTRGGTVEETQYF
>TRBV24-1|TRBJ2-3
CATAQGRLTDTQYF
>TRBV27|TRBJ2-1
CASSPESYNEQFF
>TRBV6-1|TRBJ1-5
CASREVMGQPQHF
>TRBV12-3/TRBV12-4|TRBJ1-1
CASGPRGRWAFF
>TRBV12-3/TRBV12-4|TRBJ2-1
CASSPSAGAPNEQFF
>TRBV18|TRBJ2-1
CASSLGTSGNAGQFF
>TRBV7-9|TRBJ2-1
CASSPGRGEQFF
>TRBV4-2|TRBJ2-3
CASSQERGAADTQYF
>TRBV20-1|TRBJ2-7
CSARDQTAGYSYEQYF
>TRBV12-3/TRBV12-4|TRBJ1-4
CASSRPTGGFNEKLFF
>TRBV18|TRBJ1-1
CASSFTDGPNTEAFF
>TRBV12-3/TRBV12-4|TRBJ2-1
CASSFSPGLNEQFF
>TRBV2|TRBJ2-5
CASSDGGGRERETQYF
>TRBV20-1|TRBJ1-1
CSASGRTSQAFF
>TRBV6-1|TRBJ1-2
CASSKRDRNYGYTF
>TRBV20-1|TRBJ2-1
CSARDPLGIYNEQFF
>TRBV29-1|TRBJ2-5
CSARQGAMEETQYF
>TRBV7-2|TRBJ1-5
CASSADRGNQPQHF
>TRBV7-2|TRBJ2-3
CASSLVAGASADTQYF
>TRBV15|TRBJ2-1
CATRTSGRAYNEQFF
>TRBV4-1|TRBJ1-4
CASSTSQGRSEKLFF
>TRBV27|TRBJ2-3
CASSPPWTSGSIDTQYF
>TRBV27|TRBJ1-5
CASKVGSRDQPQHF
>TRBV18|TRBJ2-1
CASSPAGHHSYNEQFF
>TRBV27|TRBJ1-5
CASSLSWGVDQPQHF
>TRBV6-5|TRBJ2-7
CASSSGTEYEQYF
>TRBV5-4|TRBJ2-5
CASGLAGETQYF
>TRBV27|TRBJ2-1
CASSRPGLAGNEQFF
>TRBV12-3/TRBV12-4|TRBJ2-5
CASSLGLAGGSETQYF
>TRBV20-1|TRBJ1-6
CSASYEGAYNSPLHF
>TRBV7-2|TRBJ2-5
CASRNMDRGYQETQYF
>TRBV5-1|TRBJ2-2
CASGSEEDPLRGELFF
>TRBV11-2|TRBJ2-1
CASSFSTSGRGGEQFF
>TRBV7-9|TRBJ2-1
CASSPPSGGSSYNEQFF
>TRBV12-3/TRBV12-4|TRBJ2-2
CASSLDGTPRDGELFF